One and the same sample provided the 20 T cell receptor beta chains below, sequenced in a study of cytomegalovirus exposure and HLA in healthy donors. Primers: 60 Vbeta forward and 13 Jbeta reverse. TCRdb's table, derived via immunoSEQ multiplex PCR, lists solely in-frame clones and lacks some. Of under 95,000 clones detected, around 80% appear once; the ten largest clones hold 0.9% to 1.2%. The sample was PBMCs. The receptors come from a male donor in good health and CMV-seronegative.

As to this clone: Sequence at one end of the junction differs from germline and may be a read error. This sequence joins TRBV2 and TRBJ1-5; no definite D call. Germline-derived CDR1 and CDR2 are SNHLY and FYNNEI. CDR3 length: 13 residues. The CDR3 region is CASSTISNQPQNF. CDR3 in DNA: TGTGCCAGCAGTACCATTAGCAATCAGCCCCAGAATTTT.

The chain carries TRBV4-3 and TRBJ1-4; D is possibly TRBD1 (5 bases). The length of the CDR3 is 15 residues. V lost 0 bases, J lost 8 bases, and 13 bases lay in between. Germline CDR1 LGHNA, CDR2 YSLEER. CDR3 sequence: CASSQDLGEAEKLFF. The CDR3 DNA is TGCGCCAGCAGCCAAGATCTAGGGGAGGCCGAAAAACTGTTTTTT.

This clone was counted between two and nine times. CDR3 region: CASSSRGSTDTQYF. Here the CDR3 DNA reads TGTGCCAGCAGCTCCCGGGGAAGCACAGATACGCAGTATTTT. The chain joins TRBV5-4 to TRBJ2-3, with D tentatively TRBD2 (5 bases). The CDR3 has 14 residues. Trimming removed 3 bases at V and 0 bases at J, with 8 bases between. Germline V gene sequence: CDR1 SGHNT, CDR2 YYREEE (reference sequence).

The chain carries TRBV11-3 and TRBJ1-3; no definite D call. V lost 5 bases and J lost 1, with 12 bases in between. Germline-derived CDR1 and CDR2 are SGHNT and YENEEA. The CDR3 has 15 residues. The CDR3 reads CASSKSTGSGNTIYF. DNA for the CDR3: TGTGCCAGCAGCAAGTCAACTGGTTCTGGAAACACCATATATTTT.

A note on this clone: This specimen includes other DNA sequences encoding the same CDR3. The gene calls are TRBV6-4 and TRBJ2-5, with 11 bases aligning to TRBD1. After removal of 5 bases from V and 2 bases from J, the junction contained 4 bases not matched to a gene. This CDR3 region has 15 residues. Germline V gene data show CDR1 as MRHNA and CDR2 as SNTAGT. CDR3 loop: CASSPGTGGQETQYF. CDR3 coding DNA: TGTGCCAGCAGTCCCGGGACAGGGGGTCAAGAGACCCAGTACTTC.

This chain joins TRBV19 and TRBJ1-5; D gene ambiguous. There are 13 residues in the CDR3. V lost 3 bases and J lost 3, with 6 bases in between. The germline CDR1 and CDR2 sequences are LNHDA and SQIVND (reference sequence). The CDR3 sequence: CASSIGFNQPQHF. CDR3 DNA sequence: TGTGCCAGTAGTATCGGGTTCAATCAGCCCCAGCATTTT.

The rearrangement joins TRBV28 to TRBJ2-7; D remains ambiguous. CDR3 length: 13 amino acids. The germline V gene encodes CDR1 MDHEN and CDR2 SYDVKM. Trimming stripped 8 bases from V and 4 bases from J, with 15 bases between. CDR3 region: CASVVGPAYEQYF. In DNA, the CDR3 is TGTGCCAGCGTAGTGGGCCCGGCATACGAGCAGTACTTC.

About this clone: Other DNA sequences within the sample encode an identical CDR3. This rearrangement joins TRBV2 to TRBJ1-2; TRBD1 might be the D (5 bases). V was cut by 4 bases and J by 4 bases, with 19 bases left in between. This CDR3 contains 16 residues. Germline loops: CDR1 SNHLY, CDR2 FYNNEI. The CDR3 DNA reads as TGTGCCAGCAGTGCCCCTTGGACATCACCCGCCTATGGCTACACCTTC. Encoded protein: CASSAPWTSPAYGYTF.

This clone occurred a few times. The same CDR3 is also encoded by other DNA sequences in this sample. This rearrangement joins TRBV7-9 to TRBJ1-1, with no clear D. The CDR3 is 13 amino acids. Germline CDR1 is SEHNR and CDR2 is FQNEAQ (reference sequence). Between the trimmed V and J ends, which lost 0 bases and 3 bases, there was a span of 5 bases. CDR3 nucleotides: TGTGCCAGCAGCTTAGCCGAGGACACTGAAGCTTTCTTT. Amino acids: CASSLAEDTEAFF.

CDR3 sequence reads: CASSGDRGIGNQPQHF. The DNA for the CDR3 is TGTGCCAGCAGTGGGGACAGGGGCATTGGCAATCAGCCCCAGCATTTT. The chain has TRBV2 and TRBJ1-5; TRBD1 matches 10 bases. Germline CDR1 and CDR2: SNHLY and FYNNEI. This CDR3 comprises 16 residues. V was pared by 4 bases and J by 2 bases, with 5 bases of the junction left unmatched.

V and J are TRBV7-2 and TRBJ2-3; TRBD2 agrees at 8 bases. The CDR3 runs to 17 residues. Germline V gene lookup returns CDR1 SGHTA and CDR2 FQGNSA. Trimming removed 5 bases from V and 2 bases from J; junction bases left unmatched: 12. The CDR3 protein is CASSPMGRTSPTDTQYF. CDR3 sequence (DNA): TGTGCCAGCAGCCCCATGGGCCGGACTAGCCCCACAGATACGCAGTATTTT.

V is TRBV19 and J is TRBJ1-5; a weak D match, TRBD1 (5 bases). The CDR3 has 14 amino acids. CDR1 and CDR2 from the germline V gene are LNHDA and SQIVND (reference sequence). V dropped 3 bases and J dropped 4 bases, with 10 bases sitting between them. CDR3 nucleotides: TGTGCCAGTAGTATCCGACAGTCTAATCAGCCCCAGCATTTT. Its protein product is CASSIRQSNQPQHF.

This sequence joins TRBV5-1 and TRBJ2-1; 7 bases agree with TRBD2. The CDR3 loop spans 15 amino acids. Trimming removed 3 bases from V and 6 bases from J; junction bases left unmatched: 9. Germline loops: CDR1 SGHRS, CDR2 YFSETQ. The CDR3 sequence: CASSSGTTGFNEQFF. The DNA for the CDR3 is TGCGCCAGCAGCTCCGGGACTACAGGTTTCAATGAGCAGTTCTTC.

V and J are TRBV7-9 and TRBJ1-1; D gene unclear. The V gene's germline CDR1 is SEHNR and CDR2 FQNEAQ (reference sequence). V gave up 5 bases and J gave up 0 bases, with 10 bases separating them. This CDR3 has 14 amino acids. The CDR3 loop is CASSREFMNTEAFF. The DNA of the CDR3 is TGTGCCAGCAGCCGTGAGTTCATGAACACTGAAGCTTTCTTT. The entire variable domain, with the rest obtained from reference TRBV7-9 and TRBJ1-1, is as follows: DTGVSQNPRHKITKRGQNVTFRCDPISEHNRLYWYRQTLGQGPEFLTYFQNEAQLEKSRLLSDRFSAERPKGSFSTLEIQRTEQGDSAMYLCASSREFMNTEAFFGQGTRLTVV.

The rearrangement uses TRBV10-2 and TRBJ1-5, with 8 positions matching TRBD1. CDR1 and CDR2 from the germline V gene are WSHSY and SAAADI. The CDR3 loop spans 13 amino acids. With 4 bases clipped from V and 6 bases from J, the junction kept 2 bases outside the gene matches. The CDR3 spells CASSAGGLQPQHF. In DNA form, the CDR3 reads TGCGCCAGCAGTGCAGGGGGCCTTCAGCCCCAGCATTTT.

In this sample, this clone turned up a few times. V usage is TRBV7-8 and J usage is TRBJ1-2, with D uncertain. Per the germline V gene, CDR1 is SGHVS and CDR2 is FQNEAQ. The CDR3 has 14 amino acids. V dropped 1 base and J dropped 1 base, with 7 bases sitting between them. The DNA for the CDR3 is TGTGCCAGCAGCTTAGGCAGGTTTAACTATGGCTACACCTTC. This codes for CASSLGRFNYGYTF.

The J gene is TRBJ2-7, the V gene TRBV5-4; D remains ambiguous. Per germline, CDR1 SGHNT and CDR2 YYREEE (reference sequence). The CDR3 consists of 15 residues. Trimming shortened V by 0 bases and J by 0 bases, and 10 bases separated the two germline ends. CDR3 in DNA: TGTGCCAGCAGCTTGGGGCAGGTGAGCTCCTACGAGCAGTACTTC. This gives the protein CASSLGQVSSYEQYF.

The table lists this clone with a count of one. The V gene is TRBV2, the J gene TRBJ2-4; D remains unclear. Trimming left V 1 base short and J 2 bases short, with 12 bases between. CDR3 size: 16 residues. Germline CDR1 and CDR2: SNHLY and FYNNEI. The CDR3 region has the DNA TGTGCCAGCAGTGAAGGCGGTTATCTGACCAAAAACATTCAGTACTTC. Translating gives CASSEGGYLTKNIQYF.

This clone was seen a few times. The CDR3 spells CASSLSGGSIYNEQFF. The CDR3 nucleotides are TGTGCCAGCAGCTTAAGTGGAGGGAGTATCTACAATGAGCAGTTCTTC. This chain uses TRBV7-3 with TRBJ2-1; D may be TRBD2 (6 bases). CDR1 is SGHTA and CDR2 is FQGTGA in the germline V gene. The CDR3 length is 16 residues. With 1 base removed from V and 3 bases from J, the gap between germline ends came to 13 bases.

There are a few counts of this clone. The chain employs TRBV10-2 and TRBJ1-2, with D possibly being TRBD1 (5 bases). V gave up 6 bases and J gave up 8 bases, with 10 bases separating them. The CDR3 length is 11 residues. Germline CDR1 is WSHSY and CDR2 is SAAADI. CDR3 coding DNA: TGCGCCAGCAGCGAGGGGCGCGGCTACACCTTC. Protein: CASSEGRGYTF.